This TCR beta chain stems from a study of T cell responses to AZD1222 COVID-19 vaccine (dated by TCRdb to the early 2020s). For the study in its entirety: A total of just over 230 trial participants underwent TCR sequencing, of whom roughly 210 had received two doses of AZD1222 and around 25 had received two doses of the MenACWY control vaccine. Trial participants were enrolled into age subgroups of 18-55, 56-69 and 70-plus years, which contained approximately 150, 30 and 60 TCR-sequenced participants, respectively. Study-wide findings and limitations: Most participants were white British and females outnumbered males, and the authors suggested that clonal diversity may have been underestimated. Nearly half of unique spike-specific TCRs reportedly recognized epitopes outside regions mutated in the B.1.351 and B.1.1.7 variants. Conclusions about previously exposed vaccinees are limited because only five to seven AZD1222 recipients were SARS-CoV-2 seropositive at baseline. The 56-69-year group was small, and its depth increase did not reach significance, likely because of low power. Spike-specific TCR breadth and depth rose significantly after two AZD1222 doses compared with day 0 and with MenACWY recipients. Because no day 14 peak-response samples were available, the repertoires could be characterized only after the peak T cell response. The whole spike protein was spanned by vaccine-associated CD4 TCRs, and dominant responses were seen in regions 160-218 and 743-854.

The sample's time point label is to be understood as: about 28 days (+/-7) after the second vaccine dose. The treatment or condition label, read with the paper, signifies: meningococcal conjugate vaccine given as trial control. Samples from vaccinated people were obtained from the UK trials COV001 and COV002, which included a single-blind randomized controlled phase 2/3 trial of AZD1222 (ChAdOx1 nCoV-19) in healthy adults. Trial participant PBMC samples were collected at day 0 and day 28 after the second dose for TCRbeta chain sequencing. The CDR3 regions of human TCRbeta chains were subjected to immunosequencing. The paper's data handling went like this. Repertoire TCRs were checked for matches against a reference library of SARS-CoV-2-specific TCRs that had been generated using the MIRA antigen-specificity platform. Breadth was defined as the fraction of unique TCRs that were SARS-CoV-2-associated, and depth was defined as the fraction of total T cells that were SARS-CoV-2-associated. Using the MIRA data, every spike-specific TCR was mapped to the spike region that the TCR reacted to and assigned to either a CD4 or a CD8 class. Log10-transformed breadth and depth values were compared by one-way ANOVA with Sidak's multiple comparisons tests. In its TCRdb copy, this immuneACCESS table keeps in-frame sequences only and misses some clones. Where compared with another copy, unresolved V genes explain less than half of these, and the others have no known cause. For V, J and clone size, that table is used; D and trimming come from the DNA. The sample yields under 200,000 clones; roughly nine tenths were counted once. The leading ten clones occupy 3.6% of the sample.

Notes on this clone: What this receptor recognizes is not known. No base qualities exist here, and no much larger clone lies one base off it.

Its CDR3 holds 13 amino acids, cysteine through phenylalanine. Solely the CDR3 DNA is kept, with 39 bases framed from the first base. In the germline V gene (reference sequence), CDR1 corresponds to GTSNPN and CDR2 to SVGIG. V and J are truncated by 5 bases and 1 base respectively, leaving an intervening sequence of 9 bases. This clonotype was obtained from an adult who received the MenACWY meningococcal vaccine as a control. This material consisted of peripheral blood, taken 28 days after the second dose of the MenACWY control vaccine. The V gene is TRBV30 and the J gene is TRBJ1-5; the best D guess is TRBD1, with 6 bases matching. The nucleotide sequence reads TGTGCCTGGGCAGGGGTAAGCAATCAGCCCCAGCATTTT. Translation gives CAWAGVSNQPQHF.